The clone carrying this T cell receptor beta chain has a count of ten or more. Its antigen is as yet unknown. TCRdb independently ran MiXCR on the RACE reads; one entry per CDR3 protein. The table shows tens of thousands of distinct CDR3 sequences, with approximately 11% occurring only once. The record originates from a study of human T cells and chemical hapten exposure. CDR1 is DFQATT and CDR2 is SNEGSKA in the germline V gene (reference sequence). The CDR3 covers 13 residues. The V end lost 6 bases, the J end lost 5 bases, and 17 bases lay between the germline ends. Study observations and caveats: Sensitizing to DPC left TCRs with a frequency above 1 in 1000 unaltered.

Indicated time point: patch test 2, 6 weeks after DPC sensitization. Treatment indicated: therapeutic diphenylcyclopropenone sensitization with weekly scalp DPC. Here the sequenced sample was whole blood, taken in connection with sensitization to the hapten diphenylcyclopropenone (DPC). This receptor was identified in a man in his forties with alopecia areata. Some clones in this sample may be carry-over from other donors' samples. This rearrangement joins TRBV20-1 to TRBJ2-7; D might be TRBD1 (5 bases). The CDR3 DNA sequence: TGCAGTGCCGAAGACAGTAGTTCGAACGAGCAGTACGTC. Translating it yields CSAEDSSSNEQYV.